This T cell receptor beta chain was captured in a study of brain T cells in children with intractable seizures. Regarding time point: blood from clinic visit 5 months post-surgery; TSC patient then seizure free. Only in-frame clones appear in the TCRdb table, and some are missing; sequencing was by immunoSEQ multiplex PCR. The table lists about 350,000 clones, over 85% of them singletons. Material: peripheral blood, obtained less than 6 months after surgery. The TCR comes from a boy under two years old with tuberous sclerosis and intractable seizures.

Here the CDR3 DNA reads TGCGCCAGCAGCCAAGATAGAACACTCAATCAGCCCCAGCATTTT. This encodes CASSQDRTLNQPQHF. The gene calls are TRBV4-1 and TRBJ1-5, with unresolved D. Looked up from germline, CDR1 is MGHRA and CDR2 is YSYEKL. The CDR3 is 15 amino acids. V lost 0 bases to trimming and J lost 3 bases, with 9 bases between them.